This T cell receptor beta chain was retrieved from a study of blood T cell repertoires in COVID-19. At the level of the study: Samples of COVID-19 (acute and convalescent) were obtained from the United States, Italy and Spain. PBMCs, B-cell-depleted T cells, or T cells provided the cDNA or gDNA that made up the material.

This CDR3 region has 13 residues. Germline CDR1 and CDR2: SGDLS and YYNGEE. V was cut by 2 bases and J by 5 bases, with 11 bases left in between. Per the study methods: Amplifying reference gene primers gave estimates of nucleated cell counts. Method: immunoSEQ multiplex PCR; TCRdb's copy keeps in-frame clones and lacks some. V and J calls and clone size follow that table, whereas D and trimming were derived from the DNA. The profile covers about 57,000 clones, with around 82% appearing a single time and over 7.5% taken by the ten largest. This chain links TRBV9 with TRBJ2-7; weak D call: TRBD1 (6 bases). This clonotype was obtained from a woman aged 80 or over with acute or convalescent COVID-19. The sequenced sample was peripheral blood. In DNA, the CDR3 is TGTGCCAGCAGCGTGACAGGTGTGGACGAGCAGTACTTC. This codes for CASSVTGVDEQYF.